These 20 T cell receptor beta chains were all obtained from the same sample, sequenced in a study of blood T cell repertoires in COVID-19. Generated by immunoSEQ multiplex PCR, the TCRdb table keeps only in-frame clones and is missing some. In the table there are around 200,000 clones, 90% of which are singletons. Sequenced: PBMCs or T cells enriched from blood (not recorded which). All receptors derive from a man aged 30 to 45 who had recovered from COVID-19.

In its sample, this clone was seen once. This chain joins TRBV7-6 and TRBJ1-1, with TRBD1 as a possible D gene (5 bases). CDR3 length: 14 amino acids. V lost 1 base to trimming and J lost 5 bases, with 11 bases between them. Per the germline V gene, CDR1 is SGHVS and CDR2 is FNYEAQ. The CDR3 region has the DNA TGTGCCAGCAGCTTAGTTTGGGGGGGAACTGAAGCTTTCTTT. Protein sequence: CASSLVWGGTEAFF. The complete variable domain, with remaining parts taken from reference TRBV7-6 and TRBJ1-1, reads GAGVSQSPRYKVTKRGQDVALRCDPISGHVSLYWYRQALGQGPEFLTYFNYEAQQDKSGLPNDRFSAERPEGSISTLTIQRTEQRDSAMYRCASSLVWGGTEAFFGQGTRLTVV.

The chain couples TRBV2 to TRBJ2-3, with a tentative D call TRBD2 (6 bases). V lost 5 bases, J lost 4 bases, and 16 bases lay in between. Germline assignment: CDR1 SNHLY and CDR2 FYNNEI. The CDR3 covers 15 residues. CDR3 bases: TGTGCCAGCAGTAAAACCCCGGGGGTCGCAGATACGCAGTATTTT. It is translated as CASSKTPGVADTQYF.

The V gene is TRBV11-2, the J gene TRBJ1-6; maybe TRBD1 (5 bases). Germline CDR1 is SGHAT and CDR2 is FQNNGV. This CDR3 comprises 18 residues. V was shortened by 5 bases and J by 7 bases, with 24 bases between the two germline ends. CDR3 DNA sequence: TGTGCCAGCAGCCCAACCAAAGGCCTGGGACTCCAAAATTCACCCCTCCACTTT. It is translated as CASSPTKGLGLQNSPLHF.

The genes are TRBV11-2 and TRBJ1-2; TRBD1 matches at 9 bases. The germline V gene encodes CDR1 SGHAT and CDR2 FQNNGV. The length of the CDR3 is 16 residues. Trimming took 5 bases from V and 4 from J; bases not matched to a gene: 11. The CDR3 DNA sequence: TGTGCCAGCAGCACCGGGACAGGGAGACGGTTCTATGGCTACACCTTC. This codes for CASSTGTGRRFYGYTF.

This clone has just one count. This chain links TRBV7-2 with TRBJ1-5, with D perhaps TRBD1 (6 bases). The CDR3 is made up of 15 amino acids. Germline assignment: CDR1 SGHTA and CDR2 FQGNSA. V lost 6 bases to trimming and J lost 6 bases, with 18 bases between them. The CDR3 loop is CASSPQGREGQPQHF. The CDR3 DNA reads as TGTGCCAGCAGTCCACAGGGCCGGGAGGGTCAGCCCCAGCATTTT.

V usage is TRBV6-5 and J usage is TRBJ2-6; D is ambiguous. The germline V gene encodes CDR1 MNHEY and CDR2 SVGAGI. This CDR3 region has 14 residues. Trimming left V 4 bases short and J 0 bases short, with 4 bases between. The CDR3 DNA sequence: TGTGCCAGCAGTTGGAGCTCTGGGGCCAACGTCCTGACTTTC. This gives the protein CASSWSSGANVLTF.

V usage is TRBV5-1 and J usage is TRBJ1-3, with 8 bases fitting TRBD1. This CDR3 is built from 15 residues. J gave up 2 bases and V 2 bases, and 3 bases lay outside the gene matches. CDR1 and CDR2 (germline): SGHRS, YFSETQ. This chain's CDR3 is CASSLGQGPGNTIYF. The CDR3 DNA reads TGCGCCAGCAGCTTAGGACAGGGACCTGGAAACACCATATATTTT.

This clone came up once. J is TRBJ2-5 and V is TRBV9; TRBD1 is a possible D gene (5 bases). Germline V gives CDR1 SGDLS, CDR2 YYNGEE. The CDR3 length is 15 residues. V was cut by 0 bases and J by 1 base, with 10 bases left in between. Here the CDR3 DNA reads TGTGCCAGCAGCGTAGGTTCTGGGGCCCAAGAGACCCAGTACTTC. Its translation is CASSVGSGAQETQYF.

The J gene is TRBJ1-5, the V gene TRBV6-4, with no clear D. Germline CDR1 and CDR2: MRHNA and SNTAGT. V gave up 0 bases and J gave up 7 bases, with 19 bases separating them. The CDR3 consists of 17 residues. This CDR3 is CASSDSSTWQLGQPQHF. The CDR3 DNA reads TGTGCCAGCAGTGACTCGAGCACGTGGCAGCTAGGCCAGCCCCAGCATTTT.

This chain uses TRBV7-5 with TRBJ1-3; the table calls TRBD1, which could not be checked here. TRBV7-5 is shown as a pseudogene. This CDR3 region has 14 residues. The CDR3 nucleotides read TGTGCCAGATCGCAGGGAAGTGGTGGAAACACCATATATTTT. Amino acids: CARSQGSGGNTIYF.

This clone is a singleton in its sample. V is TRBV30 and J is TRBJ1-5; the match to TRBD1 covers 12 bases. The CDR3 has 17 residues. The junction had 9 bases not matched to a gene; V was cut back by 2 bases and J by 4 bases. In germline, CDR1 is GTSNPN, CDR2 SVGIG (reference sequence). CDR3 coding DNA: TGTGCCTGGAGTCCACTCGGGACAGGGGGCCTAAATCAGCCCCAGCATTTT. Protein product: CAWSPLGTGGLNQPQHF.

The chain couples TRBV5-1 to TRBJ2-3; D is perhaps TRBD1 (5 bases). This CDR3 has 16 amino acids. V lost 3 bases and J 0 bases, leaving 14 bases between the germline ends. The germline gives CDR1 SGHRS, CDR2 YFSETQ. CDR3 nucleotide sequence: TGCGCCAGCAGCTCCAGGGCCCCTGCTAGCACAGATACGCAGTATTTT. It encodes CASSSRAPASTDTQYF.

The chain employs TRBV9 and TRBJ1-1; D may be TRBD1 (6 bases). V dropped 5 bases and J dropped 0 bases, with 14 bases sitting between them. Germline CDR1 and CDR2: SGDLS and YYNGEE. This CDR3 has 15 residues. The CDR3 spells CASSQDSIMNTEAFF. The CDR3 bases are TGTGCCAGCAGTCAGGACAGTATTATGAACACTGAAGCTTTCTTT. The complete variable domain, with remaining parts taken from reference TRBV9 and TRBJ1-1, reads DSGVTQTPKHLITATGQRVTLRCSPRSGDLSVYWYQQSLDQGLQFLIQYYNGEERAKGNILERFSAQQFPDLHSELNLSSLELGDSALYFCASSQDSIMNTEAFFGQGTRLTVV.

Only a few counts were recorded for this clone. The chain carries TRBV3-1 (or the pseudogene TRBV3-2) and TRBJ1-3, with no clear D. V lost 5 bases, J lost 4 bases, and 12 bases lay in between. The CDR3 extends over 14 amino acids. Germline CDR1 is LGHDT and CDR2 is YNNKEL (reference sequence). The CDR3 region has the DNA TGTGCCAGCAGCGCCGGGGTACGGGGAAACACCATATATTTT. This codes for CASSAGVRGNTIYF.

This clone was seen only a few times. V usage is TRBV21-1 and J usage is TRBJ1-2. TRBV21-1 is an annotated pseudogene. This CDR3 has 14 residues. The CDR3 coding sequence is TGTGCCAGCAGCAAAAGGGGAGGGAAGTATGGCTACACCTTC. It is translated as CASSKRGGKYGYTF.

This clone was detected once. The genes are TRBV5-8 and TRBJ2-2, with a tentative D call TRBD1 (5 bases). The CDR3 is 15 amino acids. Germline assignment: CDR1 SGHTS and CDR2 YDEGEE. Trimming stripped 2 bases from V and 4 bases from J, with 12 bases between. CDR3 coding DNA: TGTGCCAGCAGCTTCAGGGTCGTGGTCACCGGGGAGCTGTTTTTT. Translating gives CASSFRVVVTGELFF.

The chain has TRBV28 and TRBJ2-6; 7 nucleotides match TRBD1. The CDR3 has 18 amino acids. V lost 5 bases and J lost 0; bases outside the gene matches: 10. CDR1 MDHEN and CDR2 SYDVKM come from the germline V gene. The CDR3 here is CASSPRTGAASGANVLTF. In nucleotides, the CDR3 is TGTGCCAGCAGTCCCAGGACAGGAGCGGCCTCTGGGGCCAACGTCCTGACTTTC.

The chain combines TRBV10-3 with TRBJ1-1; maybe TRBD1 (6 bases). This CDR3 spans 13 amino acids. Germline V gene sequence: CDR1 ENHRY, CDR2 SYGVKD. Trimming stripped 9 bases from V and 0 bases from J, with 11 bases between. The DNA of the CDR3 is TGTGCCATAACCGGACAGCTGAACACTGAAGCTTTCTTT. Translated: CAITGQLNTEAFF.

The genes are TRBV5-1 and TRBJ2-3, with TRBD2 identical over 9 bases. Looked up from germline, CDR1 is SGHRS and CDR2 is YFSETQ. The V and J ends lost 2 bases and 4 bases, in that order; junction bases with no gene match: 5. The CDR3 is made up of 15 amino acids. The CDR3 nucleotides are TGCGCCAGCAGCTTTAGCGGGAGTCACGCAGATACGCAGTATTTT. Translating gives CASSFSGSHADTQYF.

V and J are TRBV6-2 or TRBV6-3 and TRBJ1-5; D might be TRBD1 (6 bases). This CDR3 comprises 17 residues. Germline CDR1 reads MNHEY; CDR2 reads SVGEGT. Trimming took 5 bases from V and 0 from J, leaving 17 bases between them. The CDR3 protein is CASSDTDRRYSNQPQHF. The CDR3 bases are TGTGCCAGCAGTGACACCGACAGGCGATATAGCAATCAGCCCCAGCATTTT.